This T cell receptor beta chain was identified in a study of blood T cells in healthy people across ages. As for this clonotype: Its target is not known.

Regarding the study as a whole: Long-lived donors had more naive CD4+ cells and higher diversity than aged donors.

A J-beta primer mix and a sample-barcoded 5' primer were used in a second PCR of roughly 7 to 12 cycles. TCRdb reprocessed the 5' RACE reads via MiXCR and lists one record per CDR3 protein. The sample contains some 560,000 distinct CDR3 sequences, over 25% of which appear only once. The V gene lost 7 bases and the J gene lost 1 base, with 10 bases spanning the gap. Germline CDR1 reads LNHDA; CDR2 reads SQIVND (reference sequence). The CDR3 consists of 14 residues. These records were also assigned to another study, of T cells of mothers and their children.

The source material was blood. The receptor was isolated from a boy younger than 10 in good health. The rearrangement links TRBV19 to TRBJ2-2, with D perhaps matching TRBD1 (6 bases). Here the CDR3 DNA reads TGTGCCAGTACCCCACAGGGGAACACCGGGGAGCTGTTTTTT. Its translation: CASTPQGNTGELFF.